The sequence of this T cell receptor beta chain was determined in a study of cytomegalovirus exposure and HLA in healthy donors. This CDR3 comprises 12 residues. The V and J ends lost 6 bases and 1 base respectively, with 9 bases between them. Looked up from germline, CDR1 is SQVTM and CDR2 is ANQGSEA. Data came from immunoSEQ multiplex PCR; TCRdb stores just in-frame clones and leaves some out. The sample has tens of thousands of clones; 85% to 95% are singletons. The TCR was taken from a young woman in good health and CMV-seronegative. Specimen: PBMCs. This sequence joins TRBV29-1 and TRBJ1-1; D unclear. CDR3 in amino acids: CSVRQGNTEAFF. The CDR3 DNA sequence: TGCAGCGTGCGACAAGGGAACACTGAAGCTTTCTTT.